This record covers a single T cell receptor (beta chain). This clone has a handful of counts. No cognate antigen has been identified for it. No clone much larger than this one lies a single base away; base qualities are absent. In total, over 600 healthy bone marrow donors made up the cohort. At the time of sampling, every cohort member was nominally healthy, though immune exposures that went unrecorded were likely present. The donor was CMV seropositive and belonged to the group of 270 or so seropositive cohort members. Every donor gave a peripheral blood sample, and the peripheral blood mononuclear cells from that sample were used for TCR beta sequencing. The Qiagen DNeasy Blood Extraction Kit was used to extract genomic DNA from the blood cell samples. These data come from a study of cytomegalovirus exposure and HLA in healthy donors (dated by TCRdb to about 2017). Regarding the study in general: According to an earlier analysis of a few hundred of the donors, 150 million to 200 million T cells yielded over 100 million unique TCR beta sequences and roughly 280 Gb of sequence data. An early release covering about 600 HLA-typed donors comprised about 290 gigabases of sequencing data and tens of millions of unique TCR sequences. The genetic ancestry cluster associated with self-reported Caucasian donors included about 84% of the 300 to 450 genotyped donors. The aim of the study was to test whether cataloging public T cell receptors could identify signatures of past pathogen exposure. Using immunosequencing, the study profiled T cell repertoires from 666 subjects and related those repertoires to cytomegalovirus serostatus. A separate validation cohort of about 110 different subjects was used in addition to the approximately 610-subject first cohort. The study combined high-throughput TCR immunosequencing, statistical association of individual TCRs with disease status, and machine learning to predict cytomegalovirus infection status. A later analysis re-analyzed previously published TCR beta repertoires from roughly 690 donors and added high-resolution HLA genotyping to study TCR occurrence patterns. Rather than using new phenotypic data, the later analysis identified candidate immune exposures from TCR beta sequences and from how often those sequences occurred across donors. In an earlier analysis of a few hundred of the donors, high-throughput TCR beta sequencing was used to judge whether each TCR beta V gene segment behaved as functional or pseudogenic. Alongside the repertoire data, information on donor age, sex, ethnicity and CMV serostatus was compiled. A later genetic analysis took genome-wide SNP genotypes for about three fifths of the roughly 670 donors and used that subset as a discovery cohort. Every repertoire in the discovery cohort had been generated on one and the same sequencing platform. Both class I and class II loci were covered by HLA typing, at four-digit resolution. The number of typed donors differed by locus: about 620-630 for A, B, C, DRB1 and DQB1; some 500 for DQA1; approximately 600 for DPA1; and approximately 450 for DPB1. Five DR-DQ haplotypes were treated as single units for association and clustering because of strong linkage in the cohort. On average, roughly 250,000 unique TCR beta nucleotide sequences were sequenced per donor among about 400 genotyped donors of the cohort, with roughly 18% of those sequences being non-productive. What the research found in general, with its limitations: A further reported finding was that TCR beta sequences accurately predicted the HLA-A and HLA-B alleles for most subjects in the first cohort. In vitro tests confirmed that a few of the cytomegalovirus-associated TCR beta chains recognize cytomegalovirus antigens. This cohort had only TCR beta chains sequenced, and the lack of alpha or paired-chain data limited which features could be detected. The classifier was reported to diagnose cytomegalovirus status with high specificity and sensitivity in both the original and validation cohorts. Presence/absence analyses assumed roughly uniform sequencing depth across donors, an assumption that may not hold. The study gave a list of about 150 TCR beta chains associated with cytomegalovirus. A later analysis found that HLA-associated TCR beta chains were more clonally expanded and had lower generation probabilities than equally common non-associated chains. Because some donors lacked HLA typing at each locus, the association tests relied only on the typed subset. According to the authors, the approach could potentially be generalized to other disease states and immunological phenotypes. Some IMGT-functional V segments, including TRBV6-2 and TRBV6-3, could not be distinguished by the 87-base-pair reads and were therefore excluded. A cluster of highly shared sequence variants was judged likely to represent a technical artifact of the sequencing pipeline. In a later analysis, the rate of TCR association differed among HLA loci, with DRB1 alleles having the most associated TCRs and HLA-C alleles having the fewest. For the cohort, immune exposure information was limited to CMV serostatus. In an earlier analysis of fewer than 700 of the donors, most TCR beta V segments appeared in productive rearrangements about 90% or about 30% of the time, broadly matching IMGT annotations. A later analysis reported that several top co-occurrence clusters appeared linked to parvovirus B19, influenza, CMV and Epstein-Barr virus. Linkage disequilibrium might explain the correlated functional status among segregating V segments, but an unknown experimental factor could not be ruled out. Specific HLA alleles were associated with more than 15,000 TCR beta sequences at a false discovery rate of 0.05 in a later analysis. About 17 rarely observed V segments, including chromosome 9 orphons, were excluded from the earlier analysis of a few hundred of the donors because counts were too low. Most TCR sequences were observed very rarely across donors, whereas some public TCRs were present in many individuals. According to a later analysis, most CMV-associated TCR beta chains appeared to be HLA-restricted, and the HLA associations seemed to be driven largely by CMV exposure. Assigning TCR associations to individual alleles was difficult when HLA alleles, especially DR and DQ, strongly co-occurred. Compared with the roughly 670-donor mean, donors in an Asian-associated ancestry cluster had fewer N-insertions in productive TCRs, according to a later genetic analysis. A later genetic analysis associated a missense DCLRE1C variant with V-gene and J-gene trimming of TCR beta chains, and an independent cohort replicated the association.

The method behind the library was the immunoSEQ multiplex PCR assay. A mixture of 60 forward primers for TCR Vbeta segments and 13 reverse primers for TCR Jbeta segments was used in the multiplex PCR. A multiplex PCR assay on genomic DNA amplified the CDR3 region of rearranged TCR beta genes. Amplified TCR beta libraries were sequenced as 87-base-pair reads on the Illumina HiSeq System. Concerning the study's data processing: A later analysis counted around 72 million unique TCR beta chains across the 600 to 850 repertoires, and approximately 11 million of these chains were shared by at least two donors. To remove PCR and sequencing errors, raw reads were error-corrected and collapsed into unique sequences using a nearest-neighbor algorithm that merged closely related sequences. V, D and J gene segments were assigned by aligning CDR3 sequences to IMGT reference sequences. Each retained sequence needed at least a six-nucleotide match to both a V gene segment and a J gene segment. Rearrangements were classified as productive when the CDR3 lacked stop codons and remained in frame with V and J, and all other rearrangements were classified as non-productive. CDR3 was defined by IMGT convention, running from the second conserved V-encoded cysteine to the conserved J-encoded phenylalanine. In an earlier analysis of around 540 of the donors, sequences lacking an unambiguous match to a single V gene segment were excluded. In an earlier analysis of approximately 550 of the donors, V segments were called functional above 56.7% productive rearrangements and were called segregating when the between-donor standard deviation exceeded 5%. To diagnose cytomegalovirus status from the catalog of TCR beta chain sequences, a statistical classification framework was built. In a later analysis, TCR nucleotide sequences were compared against IMGT/GENE-DB human TR gene sequences so that V and J genes could be assigned. A later analysis assigned CDR3 sequences and most-parsimonious VDJ recombination scenarios with the TCRdist pipeline. A later analysis defined each TCR beta chain by its CDR3 amino acid sequence plus V-gene family, and excluded reads lacking a unique V-gene family. In a later analysis, around 650 highly shared, low-generation-probability nucleotide sequences were removed to address suspected cross-contamination and a sequencing artifact. A later analysis calculated a clonal expansion index for each public chain from normalized within-repertoire ranks of inferred template counts. In a later analysis, generation probabilities were computed using a VDJ recombination model fitted to out-of-frame rearrangements, and the results were checked against IGoR. A later analysis scored TCR-TCR, TCR-HLA and TCR-CMV co-occurrence with hypergeometric tests, applying a repertoire-size bias correction to TCR pairs. In a later analysis, false discovery rates were estimated by permuting HLA or CMV assignments 20 times. A later analysis grouped co-occurring TCRs with DBSCAN, adding TCRdist sequence similarity when clustering within HLA-allele-positive subsets. Repertoires with fewer than 30,000 or more than 120,000 public chains were left out of co-occurrence clustering, as were about 5 repertoires with anomalous nucleotide sharing. This immuneACCESS table, as held by TCRdb, lists in-frame sequences with V and J called but not all clones. Of the missing ones, under half trace to an unresolved V gene in checked studies; the others have no known cause. From that table come the V and J calls and clone size; the DNA was used to work out D and trimming. In this sample the table shows approximately 100,000 clones, approximately 9% of which occur a single time. In total, the top ten clones hold around 5% of the sample.

Its CDR3 holds 18 amino acids, cysteine through phenylalanine. CDR3 DNA is the only sequence kept; it has 54 bases, read in frame from the first base. Reading the germline V gene (reference sequence) gives CDR1 SGHAT and CDR2 FQDESV. Trimming accounts for 4 bases at V and 4 bases at J, while the number of junction bases matched to no gene is 17. This sequence uses TRBV11-1 and TRBJ2-3; 7 middle bases align to TRBD2. This clonotype originated in a man aged 50 to 59 in good health and CMV-seropositive. The source material was PBMCs. The CDR3 corresponds to CASSSWSARRESPDTQYF. In nucleotide form, the sequence is TGTGCCAGCAGCTCTTGGTCGGCGCGGCGGGAGTCGCCAGATACGCAGTATTTT.